This TCR beta chain was obtained from a study of control samples from healthy donors and cancer patients. The data were produced by immunoSEQ multiplex PCR, yet TCRdb's version contains in-frame clones alone and is incomplete. The sample shows fewer than 200,000 clones, 93% of them seen only once. The specimen sequenced was blood. The receptor's source is a woman in her sixties in good health.

In nucleotides, the CDR3 is TGTGCCAGCAGCTTGCCCAGCAGGGGGCCTTTGTACACTGAAGCTTTCTTT. It encodes CASSLPSRGPLYTEAFF. The chain couples TRBV5-6 to TRBJ1-1; 8 bases agree with TRBD1. This CDR3 contains 17 residues. Germline V gives CDR1 SGHDT, CDR2 YYEEEE. Trimming took 1 base from V and 3 from J; bases not matched to a gene: 11.